Listed below are T cell receptor beta chains from one sample, sequenced in a study of blood T cell repertoires in COVID-19. Method: immunoSEQ multiplex PCR; TCRdb's copy keeps in-frame clones and lacks some. The table lists fewer than 350,000 clones, approximately 80% of them singletons. Sequencing was carried out using peripheral blood. These receptors were collected from a woman aged 45-59 years with active or convalescent COVID-19. Each CDR3 is given with its conserved first and last residue. A D gene is named only where the DNA matches it firmly. Only part of the rows carry a size: once, few, many, or a class if the clone is expanded.

TRBV7-8	.	TRBJ2-3	few	TGTGCCAGCAGCTCCGTGACATTAGCAGATACGCAGTATTTT	CASSSVTLADTQYF
TRBV18	.	TRBJ2-1	.	TGTGCCAGCTCACCTCAAAATGAGCAGTTCTTC	CASSPQNEQFF
TRBV5-1	.	TRBJ2-1	.	TGCGCCAGCAGCTTGGACATCGGGGGGCCTCCAGATGAGCAGTTCTTC	CASSLDIGGPPDEQFF
TRBV30	TRBD2	TRBJ2-2	.	TGTGCCTGGAGTGTTCTAGCGGGAGGTCCCGGGGAGCTGTTTTTT	CAWSVLAGGPGELFF
TRBV4-1	TRBD2	TRBJ2-7	.	TGCGCCAGCAGCCAAGATATCGCGGGAGGGTTTTACGAGCAGTACTTC	CASSQDIAGGFYEQYF
TRBV6-6	.	TRBJ1-5	.	TGTGCCAGCTCCCCAGGACTAAGGGGCAATCAGCCCCAGCATTTT	CASSPGLRGNQPQHF
TRBV6-2/TRBV6-3	TRBD2	TRBJ2-2	.	TGTGCCAGCAGTCAACCGACTCCGGGACTAGCGTTTCTGAACACCGGGGAGCTGTTTTTT	CASSQPTPGLAFLNTGELFF
TRBV29-1	.	TRBJ1-1	.	TGCAGCGTTGAAGATCTAGATAGGGAAGCTTTCTTT	CSVEDLDREAFF
TRBV2	.	TRBJ1-1	.	TGTGCCAGCAGTGAGGAGACTGAAGCTTTCTTT	CASSEETEAFF
TRBV3-1/TRBV3-2	.	TRBJ2-1	once	TGTGCCAGCTTATCTCCAACTCGCGCCGGGGAGCAGTTCTTC	CASLSPTRAGEQFF